This T cell receptor beta chain was sequenced in a study of cytomegalovirus exposure and HLA in healthy donors. Study context: Among 150 million to 200 million T cells, an earlier analysis found roughly 120 million unique TCR beta sequences. Study-wide findings and caveats: Later analysis identified a missense DCLRE1C variant that was linked to TCR beta V- and J-gene trimming. It was taken for granted in presence/absence analyses that sequencing depth across donors was roughly uniform.

Germline V gene sequence: CDR1 SGHRS, CDR2 YFSETQ. This CDR3 comprises 15 residues. The ends lost 0 bases at V and 2 bases at J; junction bases unmatched: 4. Note on this clone: Antigen: not known.

The study ran its PCR with 60 Vbeta and 13 Jbeta primers. Produced via immunoSEQ multiplex PCR; TCRdb's table is partial and in-frame only. Its listing shows roughly 200,000 clones. J is TRBJ2-7 and V is TRBV5-1; 8 bases fit TRBD1. Sequences were obtained from PBMCs. This TCR was recovered from a girl aged 2-10 years in good health and CMV-seropositive. The chain's CDR3 is CASSLAGQGAYEQYF. The DNA for the CDR3 is TGCGCCAGCAGCTTGGCCGGACAGGGTGCCTACGAGCAGTACTTC.